Given below is one TCR beta chain in context. Its specificity is not known. This sample is drawn from a study of T cell responses to AZD1222 COVID-19 vaccine. Whole-study findings and limits: Scientists sampled the repertoires only once the peak T cell response had passed. CD4 TCRs linked to vaccination spanned spike, dominating at 160-218 and 743-854.

Repertoires were generated with immunoSEQ multiplex PCR, while TCRdb's copy carries only in-frame clones and drops some. Here the sample spans more than 80,000 clones, nearly 90% being singletons. Trimming left V 1 base short and J 0 bases short, with 8 bases between. Germline V gives CDR1 SGHRS, CDR2 YFSETQ. CDR3 length: 15 residues. This clonotype was sampled from an adult in good health. The sample was peripheral blood, taken on day 0 of AZD1222 vaccination. J is TRBJ2-1 and V is TRBV5-1; D possibly corresponds to TRBD2 (5 bases). The CDR3 DNA is TGCGCCAGCAGCTTGAGCGGCCGCTCCTACAATGAGCAGTTCTTC. It specifies CASSLSGRSYNEQFF.